This entry features one T cell receptor beta chain sequence. Sequencing used immunoSEQ multiplex PCR; TCRdb keeps in-frame clones, though not all of them. Among roughly 83,000 clones listed, around 93% were seen once. These data come from a study of T cell changes during pregnancy in multiple sclerosis. There are 12 residues in the CDR3. V was cut by 4 bases and J by 7 bases, with 7 bases left in between. The germline CDR1 and CDR2 sequences are MNHEY and SMNVEV (reference sequence). The clonotype originates from a female donor in good health, serving as a control in a pregnancy study. Some clones in this sample may be carry-over from other donors' samples. The material sequenced was PBMCs, taken in the first trimester of pregnancy. V gene TRBV27 combines with J gene TRBJ2-2; D is ambiguous. In nucleotides, the CDR3 is TGTGCCAGCAGTTCCCGTCTCGGGGAGCTGTTTTTT. Translation: CASSSRLGELFF.